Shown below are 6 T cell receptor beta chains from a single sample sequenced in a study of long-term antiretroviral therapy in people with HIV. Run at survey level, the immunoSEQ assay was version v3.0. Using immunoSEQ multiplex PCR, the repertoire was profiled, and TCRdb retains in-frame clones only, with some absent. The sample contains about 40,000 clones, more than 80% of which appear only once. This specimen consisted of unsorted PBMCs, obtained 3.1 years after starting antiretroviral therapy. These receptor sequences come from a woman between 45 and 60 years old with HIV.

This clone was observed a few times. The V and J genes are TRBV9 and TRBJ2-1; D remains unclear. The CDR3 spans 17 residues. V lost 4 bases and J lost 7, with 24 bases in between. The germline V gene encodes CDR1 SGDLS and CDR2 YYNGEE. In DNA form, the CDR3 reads TGTGCCAGCAGCCCAGGACCGGAAGGGCCTCCTATGAATGAGCAGTTCTTC. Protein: CASSPGPEGPPMNEQFF.

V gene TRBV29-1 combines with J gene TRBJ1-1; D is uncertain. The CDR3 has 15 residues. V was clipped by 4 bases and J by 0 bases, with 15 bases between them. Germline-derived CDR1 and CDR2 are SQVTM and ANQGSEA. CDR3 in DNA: TGCAGCGTTGTCCACCGACTTGTCATGAACACTGAAGCTTTCTTT. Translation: CSVVHRLVMNTEAFF.

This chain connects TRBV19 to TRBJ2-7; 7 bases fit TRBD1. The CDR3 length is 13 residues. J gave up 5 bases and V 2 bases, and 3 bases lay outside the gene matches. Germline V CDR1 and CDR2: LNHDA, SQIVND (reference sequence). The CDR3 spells CASSIRQGDEQYF. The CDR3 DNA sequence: TGTGCCAGTAGTATACGGCAGGGGGACGAGCAGTACTTC. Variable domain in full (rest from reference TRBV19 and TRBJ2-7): DGGITQSPKYLFRKEGQNVTLSCEQNLNHDAMYWYRQDPGQGLRLIYYSQIVNDFQKGDIAEGYSVSREKKESFPLTVTSAQKNPTAFYLCASSIRQGDEQYFGPGTRLTVT.

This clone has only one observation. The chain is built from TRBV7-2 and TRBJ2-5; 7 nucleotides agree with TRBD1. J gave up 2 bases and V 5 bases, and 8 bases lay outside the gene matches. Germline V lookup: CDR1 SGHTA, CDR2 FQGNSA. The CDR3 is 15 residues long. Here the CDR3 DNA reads TGTGCCAGCAGCGGAACAGGGGTCGGACAAGAGACCCAGTACTTC. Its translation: CASSGTGVGQETQYF. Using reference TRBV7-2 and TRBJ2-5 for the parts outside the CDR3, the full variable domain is GAGVSQSPSNKVTEKGKDVELRCDPISGHTALYWYRQSLGQGLEFLIYFQGNSAPDKSGLPSDRFSAERTGGSVSTLTIQRTQQEDSAVYLCASSGTGVGQETQYFGPGTRLLVL.

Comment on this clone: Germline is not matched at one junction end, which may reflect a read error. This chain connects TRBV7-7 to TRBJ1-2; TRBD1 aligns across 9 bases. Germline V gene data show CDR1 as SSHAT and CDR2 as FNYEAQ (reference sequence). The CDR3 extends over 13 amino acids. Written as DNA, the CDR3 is TGTGCTAGCAGCCCGGGACAGGGTTTTGGCTACACCTTC. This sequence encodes CASSPGQGFGYTF.

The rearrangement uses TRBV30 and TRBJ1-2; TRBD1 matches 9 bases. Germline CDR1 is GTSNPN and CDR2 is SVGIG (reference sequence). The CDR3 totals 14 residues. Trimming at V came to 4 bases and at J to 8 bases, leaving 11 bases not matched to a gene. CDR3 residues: CAWTKGQGRGGYTF. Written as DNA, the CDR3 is TGTGCCTGGACTAAGGGACAGGGCAGGGGCGGCTACACCTTC.